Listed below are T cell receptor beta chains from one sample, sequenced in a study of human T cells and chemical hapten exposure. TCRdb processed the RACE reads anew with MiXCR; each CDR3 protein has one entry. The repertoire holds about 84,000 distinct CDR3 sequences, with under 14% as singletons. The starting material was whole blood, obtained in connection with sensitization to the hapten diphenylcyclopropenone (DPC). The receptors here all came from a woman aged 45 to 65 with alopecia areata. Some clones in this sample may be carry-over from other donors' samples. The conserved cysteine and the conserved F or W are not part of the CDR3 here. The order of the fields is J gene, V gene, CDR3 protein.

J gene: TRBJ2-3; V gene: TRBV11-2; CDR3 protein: ASSLVGQINTDTQY
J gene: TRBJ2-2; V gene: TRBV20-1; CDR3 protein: SARLGGQGLNTGELF
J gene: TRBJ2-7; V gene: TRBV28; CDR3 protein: ASSPPRLVNILYEQY
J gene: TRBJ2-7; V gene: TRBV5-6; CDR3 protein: ASSQYAIRDSSPYEQY
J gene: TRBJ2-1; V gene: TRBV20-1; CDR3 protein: SAHSGSRGNEQF
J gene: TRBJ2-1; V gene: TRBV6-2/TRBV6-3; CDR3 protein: ASSPGQLSWNEQF
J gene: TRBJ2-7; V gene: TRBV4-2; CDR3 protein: ASSFGDLTSYEQY
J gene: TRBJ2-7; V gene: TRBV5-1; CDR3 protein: ASSLALASPGSYEQY
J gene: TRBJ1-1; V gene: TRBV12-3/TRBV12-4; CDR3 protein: ASSKGENTEAF
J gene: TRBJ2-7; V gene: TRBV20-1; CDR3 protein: SARAFGPGYEQY
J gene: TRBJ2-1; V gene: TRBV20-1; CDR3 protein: SARVQGYEQF
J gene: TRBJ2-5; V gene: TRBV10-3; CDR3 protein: AIGHRSLETQY
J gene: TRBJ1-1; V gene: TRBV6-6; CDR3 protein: ASSYRIMNTEAF